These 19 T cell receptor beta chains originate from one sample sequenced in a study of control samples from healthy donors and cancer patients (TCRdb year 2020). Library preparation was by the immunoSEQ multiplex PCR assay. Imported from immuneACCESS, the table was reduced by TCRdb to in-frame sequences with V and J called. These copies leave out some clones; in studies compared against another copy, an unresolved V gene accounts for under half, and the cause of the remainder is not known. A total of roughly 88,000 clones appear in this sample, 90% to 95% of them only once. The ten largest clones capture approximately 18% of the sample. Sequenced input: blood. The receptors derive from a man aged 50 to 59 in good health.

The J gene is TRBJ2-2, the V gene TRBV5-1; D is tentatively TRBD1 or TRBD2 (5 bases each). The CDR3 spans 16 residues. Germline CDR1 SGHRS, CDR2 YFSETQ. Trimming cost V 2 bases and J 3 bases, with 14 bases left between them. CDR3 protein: CASSFVRGRDTGELFF. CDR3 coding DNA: TGCGCCAGCAGCTTTGTCCGGGGCAGAGACACCGGGGAGCTGTTTTTT.

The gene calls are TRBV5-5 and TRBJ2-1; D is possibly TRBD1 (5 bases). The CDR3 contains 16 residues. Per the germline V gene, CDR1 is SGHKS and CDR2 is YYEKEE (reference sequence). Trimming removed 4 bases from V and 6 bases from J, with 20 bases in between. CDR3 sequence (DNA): TGTGCCAGCAGCGACCAAGCAGGGTATTTGGGCAATGAGCAGTTCTTC. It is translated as CASSDQAGYLGNEQFF. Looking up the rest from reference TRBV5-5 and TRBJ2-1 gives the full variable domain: DAGVTQSPTHLIKTRGQQVTLRCSPISGHKSVSWYQQVLGQGPQFIFQYYEKEERGRGNFPDRFSARQFPNYSSELNVNALLLGDSALYLCASSDQAGYLGNEQFFGPGTRLTVL.

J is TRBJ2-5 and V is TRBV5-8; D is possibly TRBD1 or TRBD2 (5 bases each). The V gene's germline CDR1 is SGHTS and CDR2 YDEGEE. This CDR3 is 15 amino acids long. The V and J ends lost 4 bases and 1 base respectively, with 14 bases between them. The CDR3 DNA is TGTGCCAGCAGCGGGGGAAAAGGGGTCCAAGAGACCCAGTACTTC. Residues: CASSGGKGVQETQYF.

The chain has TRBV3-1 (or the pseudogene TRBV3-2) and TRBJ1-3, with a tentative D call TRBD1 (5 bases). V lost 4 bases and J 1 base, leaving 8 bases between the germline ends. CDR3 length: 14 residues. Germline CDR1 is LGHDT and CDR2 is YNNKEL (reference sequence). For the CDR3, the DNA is TGTGCCAGCAGCCTTGCAGGGTCTGGAAACACCATATATTTT. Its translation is CASSLAGSGNTIYF.

The CDR3 nucleotides read TGCGCCAGCAGCAAAAGAGACCTTAACACCGGGGAGCTGTTTTTT. It translates to CASSKRDLNTGELFF. The chain has TRBV4-1 and TRBJ2-2; D gene ambiguous. Trimming stripped 5 bases from V and 2 bases from J, with 12 bases between. The CDR3 is made up of 15 amino acids. Per germline, CDR1 MGHRA and CDR2 YSYEKL.

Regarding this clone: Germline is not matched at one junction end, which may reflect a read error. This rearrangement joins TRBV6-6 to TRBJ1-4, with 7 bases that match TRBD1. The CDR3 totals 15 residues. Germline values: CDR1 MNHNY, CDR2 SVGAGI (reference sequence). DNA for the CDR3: TGTGCCAGCAGTGACTCGACAGGGCAAAATGAAAAACTGTTTTTT. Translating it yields CASSDSTGQNEKLFF.

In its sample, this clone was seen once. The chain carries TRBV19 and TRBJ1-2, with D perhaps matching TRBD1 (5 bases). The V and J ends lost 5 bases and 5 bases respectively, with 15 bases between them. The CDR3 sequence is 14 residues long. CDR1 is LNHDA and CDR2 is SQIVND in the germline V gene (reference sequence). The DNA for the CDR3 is TGTGCCAGTAGTGCCGGGGACTTGAGTTATGGCTACACCTTC. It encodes CASSAGDLSYGYTF.

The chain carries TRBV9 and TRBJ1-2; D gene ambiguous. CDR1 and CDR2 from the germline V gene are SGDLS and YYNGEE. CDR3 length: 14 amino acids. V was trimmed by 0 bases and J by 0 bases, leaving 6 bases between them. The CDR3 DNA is TGTGCCAGCAGCGTAGGGCAGCCTAACTATGGCTACACCTTC. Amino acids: CASSVGQPNYGYTF.

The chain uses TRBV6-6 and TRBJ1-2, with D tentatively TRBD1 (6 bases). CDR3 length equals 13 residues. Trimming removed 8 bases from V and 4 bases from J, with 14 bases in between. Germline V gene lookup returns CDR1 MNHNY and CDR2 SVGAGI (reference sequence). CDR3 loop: CASFYRTVYGYTF. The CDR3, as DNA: TGTGCCAGCTTTTATCGGACAGTCTATGGCTACACCTTC.

The chain's CDR3 is CSASAPSGGTGETQYF. As DNA, the CDR3 is TGCAGTGCTAGTGCTCCTAGCGGGGGGACGGGGGAGACCCAGTACTTC. The J gene is TRBJ2-5, the V gene TRBV20-1, with 11 bases that match TRBD2. This CDR3 has 16 residues. The V gene end was trimmed by 3 bases and the J gene end by 5 bases; junction bases not matched to a gene: 11. Germline assignment: CDR1 DFQATT and CDR2 SNEGSKA (reference sequence).

CDR3 nucleotides: TGTGCCAGCAGCCAAGATGGCGGGGATACCTCCTACGAGCAGTACTTC. This gives the protein CASSQDGGDTSYEQYF. The rearrangement uses TRBV4-2 and TRBJ2-7; a weak D match, TRBD2 (6 bases). In germline, CDR1 is LGHNA, CDR2 YNFKEQ. The V end lost 0 bases, the J end lost 0 bases, and 12 bases lay between the germline ends. This CDR3 has 16 residues.

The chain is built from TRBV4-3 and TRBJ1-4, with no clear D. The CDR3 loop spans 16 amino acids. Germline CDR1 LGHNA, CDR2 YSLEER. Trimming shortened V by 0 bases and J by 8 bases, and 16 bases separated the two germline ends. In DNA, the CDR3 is TGCGCCAGCAGCCAAGATCTTGGGTCGTCGGTAGAAAAACTGTTTTTT. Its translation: CASSQDLGSSVEKLFF.

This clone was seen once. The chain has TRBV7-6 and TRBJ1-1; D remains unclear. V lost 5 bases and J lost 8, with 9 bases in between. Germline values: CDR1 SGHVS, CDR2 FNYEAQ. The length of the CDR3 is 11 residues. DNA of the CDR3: TGTGCCAGCAGCCCGAGGGCAGAAGCTTTCTTT. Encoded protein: CASSPRAEAFF. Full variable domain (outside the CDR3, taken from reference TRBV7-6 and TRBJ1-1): GAGVSQSPRYKVTKRGQDVALRCDPISGHVSLYWYRQALGQGPEFLTYFNYEAQQDKSGLPNDRFSAERPEGSISTLTIQRTEQRDSAMYRCASSPRAEAFFGQGTRLTVV.

CDR3 DNA sequence: TGTGCCATAGGAGGACAGGGCTACAATGAGCAGTTCTTC. This encodes CAIGGQGYNEQFF. This chain connects TRBV19 to TRBJ2-1; 8 bases align to TRBD1. The CDR3 loop spans 13 amino acids. Germline V gene lookup returns CDR1 LNHDA and CDR2 SQIVND (reference sequence). V was pared by 10 bases and J by 3 bases, with 5 bases of the junction left unmatched.

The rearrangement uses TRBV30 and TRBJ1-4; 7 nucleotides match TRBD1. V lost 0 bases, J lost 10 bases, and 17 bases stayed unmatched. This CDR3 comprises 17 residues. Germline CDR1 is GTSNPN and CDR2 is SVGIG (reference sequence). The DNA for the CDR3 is TGTGCCTGGAGTGTCCGACAGGGTAGTGGACCCTTTGGAAAACTGTTTTTT. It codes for CAWSVRQGSGPFGKLFF.

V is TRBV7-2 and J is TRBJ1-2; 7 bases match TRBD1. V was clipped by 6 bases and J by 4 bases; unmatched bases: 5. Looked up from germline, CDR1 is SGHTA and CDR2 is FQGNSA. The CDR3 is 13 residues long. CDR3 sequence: CASSLDRTYGYTF. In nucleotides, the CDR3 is TGTGCCAGCAGTCTGGACAGGACCTATGGCTACACCTTC.

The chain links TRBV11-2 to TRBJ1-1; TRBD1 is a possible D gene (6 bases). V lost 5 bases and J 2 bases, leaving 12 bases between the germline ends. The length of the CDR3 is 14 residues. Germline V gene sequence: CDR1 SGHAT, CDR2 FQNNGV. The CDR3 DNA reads TGTGCCAGCAGCCACAGGGTTCCCAACACTGAAGCTTTCTTT. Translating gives CASSHRVPNTEAFF. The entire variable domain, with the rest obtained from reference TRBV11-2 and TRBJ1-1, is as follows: EAGVAQSPRYKIIEKRQSVAFWCNPISGHATLYWYQQILGQGPKLLIQFQNNGVVDDSQLPKDRFSAERLKGVDSTLKIQPAKLEDSAVYLCASSHRVPNTEAFFGQGTRLTVV.

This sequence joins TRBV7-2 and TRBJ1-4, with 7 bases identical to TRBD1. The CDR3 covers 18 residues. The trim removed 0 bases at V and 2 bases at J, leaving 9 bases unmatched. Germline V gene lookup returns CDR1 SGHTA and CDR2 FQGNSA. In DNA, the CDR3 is TGTGCCAGCAGCTTAGCCCCATTACAGGGGCGTACTAATGAAAAACTGTTTTTT. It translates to CASSLAPLQGRTNEKLFF.

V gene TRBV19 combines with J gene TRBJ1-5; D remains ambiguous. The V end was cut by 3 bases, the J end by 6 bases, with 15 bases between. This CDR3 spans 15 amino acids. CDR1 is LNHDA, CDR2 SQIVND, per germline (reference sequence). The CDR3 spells CASSIEGRPGQPQHF. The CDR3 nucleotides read TGTGCCAGTAGTATTGAAGGCAGGCCGGGTCAGCCCCAGCATTTT.